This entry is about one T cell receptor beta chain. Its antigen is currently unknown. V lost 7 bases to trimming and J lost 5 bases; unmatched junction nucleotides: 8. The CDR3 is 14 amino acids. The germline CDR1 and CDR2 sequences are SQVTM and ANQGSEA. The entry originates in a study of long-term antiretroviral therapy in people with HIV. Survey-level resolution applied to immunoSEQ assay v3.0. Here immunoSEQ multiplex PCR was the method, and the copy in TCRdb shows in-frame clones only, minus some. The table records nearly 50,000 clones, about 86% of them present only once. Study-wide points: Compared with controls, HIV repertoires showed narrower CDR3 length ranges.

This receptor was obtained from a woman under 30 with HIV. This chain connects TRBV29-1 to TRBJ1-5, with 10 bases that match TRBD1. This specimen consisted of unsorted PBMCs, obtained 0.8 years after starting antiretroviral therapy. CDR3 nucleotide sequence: TGCAGCGCCTGGACAGGGGGAGGGGATCAGCCCCAGCATTTT. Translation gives CSAWTGGGDQPQHF.